This note documents a single T cell receptor (beta chain) sequence. The clone's antigen remains unknown. Per-nucleotide qualities are absent, and no much larger clonotype sits a single base away. One collaborating source in Seattle enrolled patients while the patients were actively infected and followed the patients over time throughout the course of disease. Whole blood was collected in K2EDTA tubes by collaborating institutions according to the institutions' own protocols. For TCRbeta analysis, collaborator samples were shipped as frozen whole blood, as isolated PBMCs, or as DNA extracted from either sample type. TCRbeta CDR3 regions were amplified from genomic DNA by means of the immunoSEQ Assay, a bias-controlled multiplex PCR. From the authors' description of their analysis: The number of nucleated cells in each sample was estimated by amplification of reference gene primers within the assay. To quantify the absolute abundance of each unique TCRbeta CDR3 rearrangement, sequence reads were collapsed and filtered. For each sample, productive Simpson clonality was calculated as the square root of Simpson's diversity index over productive rearrangements. Sourced from immuneACCESS, this table was stored by TCRdb with only in-frame sequences that have V and J called. A share of the clones is absent; for the studies checked, an unresolved V gene accounts for under half, and the remainder has no known explanation. The V and J calls and the clone size are those of that table, but D and trimming were determined from the DNA. In all, the sample holds under 450,000 clones, and around 88% of those were seen once. 7.1% of the sample goes to the ten largest clones.

The data originate from a study of blood T cell repertoires in COVID-19 (dated by TCRdb to 2018 to 2021). Regarding the study in general: Collaborator samples came from the United States, Italy and Spain and covered acute and convalescent phases of COVID-19. The prospective study material was composed of cDNA or gDNA derived from T cells, B-cell-depleted T cells, or PBMCs. Where HLA class I and class II types were available, the types were taken from metadata supplied by the sample provider, not from assay-based typing. The samples were drawn from two sources: the first 160 participants of the ongoing ImmuneRACE study, and 1,000 to 1,500 subjects contributed by 6 global collaborators. The dataset comprised deeply sampled blood TCRbeta repertoires from subjects exposed to, actively infected with, or recovered from COVID-19. A freely available public database, intended as a resource for researchers studying the immune response to SARS-CoV-2, is where the repertoires were released. Sample metadata almost always included a de-identified subject ID, COVID-19 status, age in years and sex. Results the study describes overall, beyond this receptor: The quantity of clinical and demographic metadata differed by source and by participant and was supplied without curation.

V and J lose 2 bases and 0 bases, and a span of 12 bases separates them. From the germline V gene (reference sequence), CDR1 is SGHNT and CDR2 is YYREEE. Measured from the cysteine to the phenylalanine, the CDR3 is 17 residues long. Here the CDR3 DNA is all that survives: 51 bases in frame from base 1. This chain joins TRBV5-4 to TRBJ2-6, with the D gene too uncertain to name. This TCR was sampled from a woman in her fifties or sixties with COVID-19, enrolled during active disease. Source material: peripheral blood. The CDR3 region has the sequence CASSLQVAHSGANVLTF. The nucleotide sequence reads as follows: TGTGCCAGCAGCTTACAAGTCGCCCACTCTGGGGCCAACGTCCTGACTTTC. The full variable domain, with segments outside the CDR3 supplied by the reference TRBV5-4 and TRBJ2-6 proteins, appears as ETGVTQSPTHLIKTRGQQVTLRCSSQSGHNTVSWYQQALGQGPQFIFQYYREEENGRGNFPPRFSGLQFPNYSSELNVNALELDDSALYLCASSLQVAHSGANVLTFGAGSRLTVL.